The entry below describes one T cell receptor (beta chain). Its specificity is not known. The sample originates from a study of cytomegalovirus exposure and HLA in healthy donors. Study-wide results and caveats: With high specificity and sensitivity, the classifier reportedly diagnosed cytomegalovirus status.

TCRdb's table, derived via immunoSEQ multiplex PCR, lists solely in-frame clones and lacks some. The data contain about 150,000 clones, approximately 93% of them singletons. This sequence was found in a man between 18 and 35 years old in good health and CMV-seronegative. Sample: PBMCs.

CDR3: CASSLQDSYNEQFF. For the CDR3, the DNA is TGCGCCAGCAGCTTGCAGGACAGCTACAATGAGCAGTTCTTC. The chain has TRBV5-1 and TRBJ2-1, with D possibly TRBD1 on 6 matching bases. The germline CDR1 and CDR2 sequences are SGHRS and YFSETQ. V lost 1 base and J lost 3, with 8 bases in between. The CDR3 covers 14 residues.